These 29 T cell receptor beta chains were all obtained from the same sample, sequenced in a study of cytomegalovirus exposure and HLA in healthy donors. The PCR used 60 Vbeta and 13 Jbeta primers. Produced via immunoSEQ multiplex PCR; TCRdb's table is partial and in-frame only. This sample has roughly 200,000 clones, with more than 75% found just once. Sequencing used PBMCs. Every receptor here comes from a woman aged 40 to 55 in good health and CMV-seronegative.

Concerning this clone: The sample carries other DNA sequences with the same CDR3. This rearrangement joins TRBV11-2 to TRBJ2-7, with TRBD1 identical over 9 bases. The CDR3 runs to 14 residues. In germline, CDR1 is SGHAT, CDR2 FQNNGV. V lost 3 bases and J lost 2; bases outside the gene matches: 2. This CDR3 reads CASSLGQGTYEQYF. The CDR3 nucleotides read TGTGCCAGCAGCTTGGGACAGGGAACCTACGAGCAGTACTTC.

The chain uses TRBV28 and TRBJ1-2, with 8 bases matching TRBD1. The CDR3 is 14 residues long. Germline V CDR1 and CDR2: MDHEN, SYDVKM. V gave up 2 bases and J gave up 4 bases; unmatched junction bases: 3. The CDR3 region is CASSLPTGVYGYTF. DNA for the CDR3: TGTGCCAGCAGTTTACCGACAGGGGTCTATGGCTACACCTTC.

DNA for the CDR3: TGTGCCATCAGTGGAGCCGGGACAGTTAACACCGGGGAGCTGTTTTTT. Its protein is CAISGAGTVNTGELFF. The chain has TRBV10-3 and TRBJ2-2, with 7 nucleotides matching TRBD1. Germline CDR1 ENHRY, CDR2 SYGVKD. V gave up 4 bases and J gave up 2 bases; unmatched junction bases: 7. The CDR3 totals 16 residues.

On this clone: This specimen includes other DNA sequences encoding the same CDR3. The rearrangement joins TRBV6-5 to TRBJ1-2; 8 bases line up with TRBD1. V lost 4 bases, J lost 3 bases, and 7 bases stayed unmatched. The CDR3 extends over 15 amino acids. Germline V gene lookup returns CDR1 MNHEY and CDR2 SVGAGI. The CDR3 sequence: CASSSTTGAYYGYTF. The CDR3 DNA reads as TGTGCCAGCAGTTCTACGACAGGGGCCTACTATGGCTACACCTTC.

The V call is TRBV2, the J call TRBJ1-3, with 8 positions matching TRBD1. The CDR3 length is 15 residues. Per the germline V gene, CDR1 is SNHLY and CDR2 is FYNNEI. With 5 bases clipped from V and 4 bases from J, the junction kept 7 bases outside the gene matches. CDR3 loop: CASSSQGARGNTIYF. The DNA for the CDR3 is TGTGCCAGCAGTTCCCAGGGGGCGCGGGGAAACACCATATATTTT.

As concerns this clone: The sample has other DNA sequences that encode this CDR3 too. The J gene is TRBJ2-5, the V gene TRBV5-1; D gene uncertain. This CDR3 comprises 11 residues. The V end was cut by 4 bases, the J end by 2 bases, with 3 bases between. The germline V gene has CDR1 SGHRS and CDR2 YFSETQ. The CDR3 region has the DNA TGCGCCAGCAGCCTTCAAGAGACCCAGTACTTC. It codes for CASSLQETQYF.

This sequence joins TRBV6-5 and TRBJ1-1; D is unclear. The V end lost 6 bases, the J end lost 0 bases, and 11 bases lay between the germline ends. CDR1 is MNHEY, CDR2 SVGAGI, per germline. The CDR3 is 14 residues long. The CDR3 sequence: CASRVRRMNTEAFF. Here the CDR3 DNA reads TGTGCCAGCAGGGTTCGGAGAATGAACACTGAAGCTTTCTTT.

The J gene is TRBJ2-1, the V gene TRBV6-4, with TRBD2 matching 15 bases. Per germline, CDR1 MRHNA and CDR2 SNTAGT. The CDR3 runs to 17 residues. After removal of 2 bases from V and 6 bases from J, the junction contained 5 bases not matched to a gene. In DNA, the CDR3 is TGTGCCAGCAGTGACCACGGGACTAGCGGGGGGATCAATGAGCAGTTCTTC. Translating gives CASSDHGTSGGINEQFF.

This clone was counted a few times. V and J are TRBV6-5 and TRBJ2-3; D may be TRBD2 (6 bases). Trimming left V 7 bases short and J 4 bases short, with 18 bases between. This CDR3 comprises 15 residues. The germline V gene has CDR1 MNHEY and CDR2 SVGAGI. The CDR3 DNA sequence: TGTGCCAGCAACCCCCTGGGGGGAAGGGCAGATACGCAGTATTTT. This encodes CASNPLGGRADTQYF.

The chain carries TRBV7-8 and TRBJ2-7, with TRBD1 matching 7 bases. The V gene end was trimmed by 6 bases and the J gene end by 2 bases; junction bases not matched to a gene: 7. Germline CDR1 and CDR2: SGHVS and FQNEAQ. The CDR3 consists of 14 residues. DNA of the CDR3: TGTGCCAGCAGAGGGGATGGACAGGCCTACGAGCAGTACTTC. As protein: CASRGDGQAYEQYF.

This chain links TRBV7-3 with TRBJ2-3; 7 nucleotides line up with TRBD2. Trimming cost V 0 bases and J 4 bases; bases outside gene matches: 10. The CDR3 has 17 residues. CDR1 is SGHTA and CDR2 is FQGTGA in the germline V gene. CDR3 amino acids: CASSLTPVSGTADTQYF. The CDR3 DNA reads TGTGCCAGCAGCTTAACCCCGGTGAGCGGGACCGCAGATACGCAGTATTTT.

The chain has TRBV7-8 and TRBJ1-1, with D perhaps matching TRBD1 (6 bases). The CDR3 is 13 amino acids. Germline assignment: CDR1 SGHVS and CDR2 FQNEAQ. The V and J ends lost 6 bases and 11 bases respectively, with 19 bases between them. The CDR3 DNA follows: TGTGCCAGCAGTCCAGGGCGCGGGGGGGCGGCTTTCTTT. This gives the protein CASSPGRGGAAFF.

The V and J genes are TRBV7-9 and TRBJ1-1, with 7 bases lining up with TRBD1. The J segment lost 0 bases and the V segment lost 0 bases, leaving 1 base of the junction unmatched. The length of the CDR3 is 15 residues. CDR1 is SEHNR, CDR2 FQNEAQ, per germline (reference sequence). CDR3 sequence: CASSLAQGMNTEAFF. CDR3 DNA sequence: TGTGCCAGCAGCTTAGCACAGGGGATGAACACTGAAGCTTTCTTT.

The rearrangement links TRBV29-1 to TRBJ2-1, with 12 bases matching TRBD2. The CDR3 is 14 amino acids. With V trimmed by 8 bases and J by 3 bases, 5 bases remained unmatched. CDR1 and CDR2 (germline): SQVTM, ANQGSEA. CDR3 amino acids: CSFWTSGNYNEQFF. The CDR3 DNA reads as TGCAGCTTCTGGACTAGCGGGAACTACAATGAGCAGTTCTTC.

This rearrangement joins TRBV9 to TRBJ1-2; D possibly corresponds to TRBD1 (6 bases). The V and J ends lost 0 bases and 8 bases respectively, with 14 bases between them. This CDR3 has 14 residues. Germline CDR1 and CDR2: SGDLS and YYNGEE. The CDR3 loop is CASSVAVGAQGYTF. In DNA form, the CDR3 reads TGTGCCAGCAGCGTAGCTGTGGGGGCACAGGGCTACACCTTC.

The chain carries TRBV5-1 and TRBJ2-7; TRBD1 aligns across 7 bases. J was trimmed by 4 bases and V by 1 base; bases with no gene match: 2. The CDR3 runs 13 residues. Looked up from germline, CDR1 is SGHRS and CDR2 is YFSETQ. CDR3 sequence reads: CASSLTTGYEQYF. The CDR3 DNA reads TGCGCCAGCAGCTTGACGACAGGGTACGAGCAGTACTTC.

The rearrangement joins TRBV7-9 to TRBJ1-5, with D perhaps TRBD1 (6 bases). V was shortened by 1 base and J by 7 bases, with 11 bases between the two germline ends. The CDR3 spans 14 residues. Germline V gene sequence: CDR1 SEHNR, CDR2 FQNEAQ (reference sequence). The CDR3 sequence is CASSLDGGLQPQHF. CDR3 nucleotide sequence: TGTGCCAGCAGCTTAGATGGGGGCTTGCAGCCCCAGCATTTT.

A few counts support this clone. Different DNA sequences within this sample yield the same CDR3. The chain carries TRBV5-1 and TRBJ1-5; D call uncertain. Trimming pared 0 bases from V and 6 bases from J, leaving 7 bases between. The germline V gene encodes CDR1 SGHRS and CDR2 YFSETQ. This CDR3 comprises 13 residues. The CDR3 DNA is TGCGCCAGCAGCTTGGGATCAGGTCAGCCCCAGCATTTT. This encodes CASSLGSGQPQHF.

The CDR3 protein is CSVVGGPYEQYF. In DNA form, the CDR3 reads TGCAGCGTTGTTGGAGGGCCCTACGAGCAGTACTTC. This chain joins TRBV29-1 and TRBJ2-7; TRBD2 might be the D (6 bases). The CDR3 spans 12 residues. The ends were cut back, 4 bases at V and 2 bases at J, with 9 bases in the middle. The germline CDR1 and CDR2 sequences are SQVTM and ANQGSEA.

J is TRBJ2-7 and V is TRBV4-1; TRBD2 matches at 10 bases. CDR1 and CDR2 (germline): MGHRA, YSYEKL. The CDR3 loop spans 16 amino acids. The trim removed 0 bases at V and 3 bases at J, leaving 5 bases unmatched. The CDR3 DNA follows: TGCGCCAGCAGCCAAGACCGGACTAGCGGCTACTACGAGCAGTACTTC. This encodes CASSQDRTSGYYEQYF.

This chain links TRBV7-3 with TRBJ2-2; 7 bases are shared with TRBD1. V shed 3 bases and J 6 bases; nucleotides not matched to a gene: 7. The CDR3 is made up of 15 amino acids. From germline, CDR1 is SGHTA and CDR2 FQGTGA. CDR3 bases: TGTGCCAGCAGCTTGGGACAGAGCCTATCCGGGGAGCTGTTTTTT. It yields the protein CASSLGQSLSGELFF.

V gene TRBV28 combines with J gene TRBJ2-7; tentative D call: TRBD2 (6 bases). From germline, CDR1 is MDHEN and CDR2 SYDVKM. The CDR3 spans 14 residues. V was pared by 6 bases and J by 0 bases, with 12 bases between. In nucleotides, the CDR3 is TGTGCCAGCAGCCTCCGGGAGCCCTCCTACGAGCAGTACTTC. Its translation: CASSLREPSYEQYF. Supplemented by reference TRBV28 and TRBJ2-7, the full variable domain reads DVKVTQSSRYLVKRTGEKVFLECVQDMDHENMFWYRQDPGLGLRLIYFSYDVKMKEKGDIPEGYSVSREKKERFSLILESASTNQTSMYLCASSLREPSYEQYFGPGTRLTVT.

CDR3: CASSSGLAAEQYF. The CDR3 nucleotides are TGTGCCAGCAGCTCGGGACTAGCCGCCGAGCAGTACTTC. The genes are TRBV5-6 and TRBJ2-7; TRBD2 matches at 9 bases. The germline V gene encodes CDR1 SGHDT and CDR2 YYEEEE. The V gene end was trimmed by 3 bases and the J gene end by 6 bases; junction bases not matched to a gene: 4. This CDR3 comprises 13 residues.

About this clone: This CDR3 fails to terminate in the conserved phenylalanine or tryptophan, so it likely reflects a read error. The chain is built from TRBV2 and TRBJ1-5; D call uncertain. CDR1 and CDR2 from the germline V gene are SNHLY and FYNNEI. V lost 6 bases and J lost 1, with 16 bases in between. The CDR3 has 16 amino acids. CDR3 amino acids: CASRTDGGVSNQPQHL. CDR3 in DNA: TGTGCCAGCAGGACCGATGGAGGTGTGAGCAATCAGCCCCAGCATCTT.

The rearrangement uses TRBV30 and TRBJ2-7; D is possibly TRBD2 (6 bases). V gave up 0 bases and J gave up 6 bases, with 12 bases separating them. The CDR3 consists of 13 residues. The V gene's germline CDR1 is GTSNPN and CDR2 SVGIG (reference sequence). CDR3 bases: TGTGCCTGGAGTGTCCTAGCGACAGCCGAGCAGTACTTC. The encoded protein is CAWSVLATAEQYF.

The chain recombines TRBV27 with TRBJ2-3; TRBD2 is a possible D gene (6 bases). V was clipped by 3 bases and J by 0 bases, with 13 bases between them. CDR1 MNHEY and CDR2 SMNVEV come from the germline V gene (reference sequence). The CDR3 totals 16 residues. As DNA, the CDR3 is TGTGCCAGCAGTTTTATTAGACTAGAGAGCACAGATACGCAGTATTTT. Translation: CASSFIRLESTDTQYF.

This clone occurred once. CDR3 region: CASSIPTELGYEQYF. CDR3 nucleotide sequence: TGTGCCAGTAGTATCCCGACAGAGTTAGGGTACGAGCAGTACTTC. This chain connects TRBV19 to TRBJ2-7; weak D call: TRBD1 (5 bases). Germline lookup yields CDR1 LNHDA and CDR2 SQIVND (reference sequence). The CDR3 extends over 15 amino acids. The V and J ends lost 3 bases and 4 bases respectively, with 16 bases between them.

The chain combines TRBV4-2 with TRBJ2-1; maybe TRBD2 (6 bases). Trimming left V 1 base short and J 7 bases short, with 17 bases between. Germline CDR1 LGHNA, CDR2 YNFKEQ. The CDR3 has 16 amino acids. CDR3 in amino acids: CASSQGPSAYQNEQFF. The CDR3 coding sequence is TGTGCCAGCAGCCAAGGCCCTAGCGCTTACCAGAATGAGCAGTTCTTC.

About this clone itself: The junction and the germline gene differ at one end; a read error may be behind it. The chain recombines TRBV27 with TRBJ2-3; 11 nucleotides align to TRBD2. There are 13 residues in the CDR3. Germline assignment: CDR1 MNHEY and CDR2 SMNVEV (reference sequence). CDR3 DNA sequence: TGTGCCAGCAGTTCTAGGGGACTAGCGGATTACAATTTT. Residues: CASSSRGLADYNF.